This is a list of T cell receptor beta chains from one sample in a study of identifying expanded T cells in peripheral blood. Some clones are missing from TCRdb's copy, which holds only in-frame ones; the method was immunoSEQ multiplex PCR. The data hold 85,000 to 120,000 clones, with about nine tenths observed a single time. Sequencing was carried out using blood. These receptors all come from a person aged 18 to 70 in good health. CDR3s include the opening cysteine and the closing phenylalanine or tryptophan. Each record gives: V gene, D gene, clone size, J gene, CDR3 protein, CDR3 DNA. A D gene is named only where the DNA matches it firmly. Clone size appears in some rows only: once, few, many, or a class for an expanded clone.

TRBV9	.	.	TRBJ1-3	CASSVELAGNTIYF	TGTGCCAGCAGCGTTGAGTTAGCTGGAAACACCATATATTTT
TRBV28	TRBD2	.	TRBJ2-7	CASIELAGKDEQYF	TGTGCCAGCATCGAACTAGCGGGGAAGGACGAGCAGTACTTC
TRBV5-6	.	.	TRBJ1-1	CASSPGFAQAFF	TGTGCCAGCAGTCCGGGGTTTGCGCAGGCTTTCTTT
TRBV9	.	.	TRBJ2-7	CASSGRSSYEQYF	TGTGCCAGCAGCGGGCGGTCGTCCTACGAGCAGTACTTC
TRBV7-9	TRBD1	.	TRBJ1-2	CASSLSGQGGAGSNGYTF	TGTGCCAGCAGCTTATCAGGACAGGGAGGGGCCGGGTCCAATGGCTACACCTTC
TRBV6-6	.	.	TRBJ1-2	CASSYSQKDNYGYTF	TGTGCCAGCAGTTACTCACAGAAGGATAACTATGGCTACACCTTC
TRBV5-1	.	.	TRBJ2-1	CASRGTRDYNEQFF	TGCGCCAGCAGGGGGACACGCGACTACAATGAGCAGTTCTTC
TRBV18	TRBD1	.	TRBJ1-1	CASSLQGANTEAFF	TGTGCCAGCTCATTACAGGGGGCGAACACTGAAGCTTTCTTT
TRBV7-9	TRBD1	.	TRBJ2-7	CASSLVQGMDEQYF	TGTGCCAGCAGCTTGGTACAGGGGATGGACGAGCAGTACTTC
TRBV19	.	.	TRBJ2-7	CASSRTGAMAYEQYF	TGTGCCAGTAGTAGAACCGGGGCCATGGCCTACGAGCAGTACTTC
TRBV4-1	.	.	TRBJ1-1	CASTQGGSGEDTEAFF	TGCGCCAGTACACAGGGAGGTAGTGGTGAAGACACTGAAGCTTTCTTT
TRBV19	TRBD1	.	TRBJ2-3	CASSIVGTGRTQYF	TGTGCCAGTAGTATTGTCGGGACAGGGAGGACGCAGTATTTT
TRBV6-6	.	once	TRBJ2-2	CASSYPRGTGELFF	TGTGCCAGCAGTTATCCTAGGGGTACCGGGGAGCTGTTTTTT
TRBV19	.	few	TRBJ1-1	CARGRGHTEAFF	TGTGCGAGGGGCAGGGGTCACACTGAAGCTTTCTTT
TRBV5-1	.	.	TRBJ2-4	CASSLEGETKNIQYF	TGCGCCAGCAGCTTAGAGGGCGAGACCAAAAACATTCAGTACTTC
TRBV28	.	.	TRBJ2-7	CASSLGGSYEQYF	TGTGCCAGCAGTTTGGGGGGATCCTACGAGCAGTACTTC
TRBV4-1	.	.	TRBJ2-7	CASSQDKQWYYEQYF	TGCGCCAGCAGCCAAGATAAACAGTGGTACTACGAGCAGTACTTC
TRBV28	.	.	TRBJ2-7	CASRPNGLYEQYF	TGTGCCAGCAGGCCGAACGGGTTATACGAGCAGTACTTC
TRBV29-1	.	.	TRBJ1-2	CSVEDWDNYGYTF	TGCAGCGTTGAAGATTGGGACAACTATGGCTACACCTTC
TRBV15	.	.	TRBJ2-7	CATSRRDGTYEQYF	TGTGCCACCAGCAGAAGGGACGGAACCTACGAGCAGTACTTC
TRBV7-2	TRBD1	.	TRBJ2-7	CASSDRGQGYEQYF	TGTGCCAGCAGCGACCGGGGACAGGGCTACGAGCAGTACTTC
TRBV27	TRBD2	.	TRBJ2-1	CASSLGLAEAEQFF	TGTGCCAGCAGTTTAGGGCTAGCGGAGGCTGAGCAGTTCTTC
TRBV6-5	.	few	TRBJ1-3	CASRSSGNTIYF	TGTGCCAGCAGGTCCTCTGGAAACACCATATATTTT
TRBV19	.	.	TRBJ2-1	CASSIGVNNEQFF	TGTGCCAGTAGTATAGGAGTAAACAATGAGCAGTTCTTC